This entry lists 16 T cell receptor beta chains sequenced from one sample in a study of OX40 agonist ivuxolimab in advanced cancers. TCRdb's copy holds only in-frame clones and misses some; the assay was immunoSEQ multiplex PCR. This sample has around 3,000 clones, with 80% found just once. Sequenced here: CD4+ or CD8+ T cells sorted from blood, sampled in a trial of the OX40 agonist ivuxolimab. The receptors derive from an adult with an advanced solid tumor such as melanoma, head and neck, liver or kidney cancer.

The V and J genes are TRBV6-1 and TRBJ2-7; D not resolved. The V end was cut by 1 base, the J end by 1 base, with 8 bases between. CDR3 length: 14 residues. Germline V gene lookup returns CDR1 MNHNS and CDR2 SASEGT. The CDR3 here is CASSEEWDSYEQYF. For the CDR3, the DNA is TGTGCCAGCAGTGAAGAATGGGATTCCTACGAGCAGTACTTC.

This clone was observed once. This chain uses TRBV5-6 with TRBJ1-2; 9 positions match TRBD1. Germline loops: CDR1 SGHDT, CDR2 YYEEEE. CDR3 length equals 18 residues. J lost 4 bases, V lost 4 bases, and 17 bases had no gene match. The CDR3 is CASSEDPGQGSYLYGYTF. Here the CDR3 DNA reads TGTGCCAGCAGCGAAGATCCGGGACAGGGAAGTTACCTCTATGGCTACACCTTC.

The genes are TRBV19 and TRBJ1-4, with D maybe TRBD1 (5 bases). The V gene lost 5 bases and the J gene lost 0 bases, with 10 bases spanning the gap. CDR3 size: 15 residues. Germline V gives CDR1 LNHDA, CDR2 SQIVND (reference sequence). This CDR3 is CASSVDTATNEKLFF. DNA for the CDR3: TGTGCCAGTAGTGTGGACACAGCAACTAATGAAAAACTGTTTTTT.

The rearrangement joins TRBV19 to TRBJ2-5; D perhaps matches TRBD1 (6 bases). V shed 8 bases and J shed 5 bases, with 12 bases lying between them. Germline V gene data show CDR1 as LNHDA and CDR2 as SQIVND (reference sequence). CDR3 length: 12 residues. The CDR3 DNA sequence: TGTGCCAGTGGGGGCCTTGGTGAGACCCAGTACTTC. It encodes CASGGLGETQYF.

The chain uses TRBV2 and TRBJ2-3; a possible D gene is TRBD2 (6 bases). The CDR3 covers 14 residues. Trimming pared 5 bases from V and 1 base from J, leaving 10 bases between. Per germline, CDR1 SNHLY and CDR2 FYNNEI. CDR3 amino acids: CASSTGTGTDTQYF. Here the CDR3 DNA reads TGTGCCAGCAGTACCGGGACTGGCACAGATACGCAGTATTTT.

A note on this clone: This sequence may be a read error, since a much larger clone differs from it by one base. The CDR3 DNA is TGTGACAGCAGCTTGGGAGGCAACACAGATACGCAGTATTTT. Translation: CDSSLGGNTDTQYF. V usage is TRBV7-9 and J usage is TRBJ2-3; D perhaps matches TRBD2 (6 bases). Germline V gene sequence: CDR1 SEHNR, CDR2 FQNEAQ (reference sequence). CDR3 length: 14 amino acids. Full variable domain (outside the CDR3, taken from reference TRBV7-9 and TRBJ2-3): DTGVSQNPRHKITKRGQNVTFRCDPISEHNRLYWYRQTLGQGPEFLTYFQNEAQLEKSRLLSDRFSAERPKGSFSTLEIQRTEQGDSAMYLCDSSLGGNTDTQYFGPGTRLTVL.

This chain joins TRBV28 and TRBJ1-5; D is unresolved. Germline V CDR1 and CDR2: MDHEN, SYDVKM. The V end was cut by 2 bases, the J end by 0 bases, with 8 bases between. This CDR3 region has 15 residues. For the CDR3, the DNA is TGTGCCAGCAGTTTAGGAGATTATAGCAATCAGCCCCAGCATTTT. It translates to CASSLGDYSNQPQHF.

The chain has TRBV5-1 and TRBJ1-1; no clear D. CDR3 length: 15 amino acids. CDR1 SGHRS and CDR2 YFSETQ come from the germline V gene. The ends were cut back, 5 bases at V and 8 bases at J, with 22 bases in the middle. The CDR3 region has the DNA TGCGCCAGCAGACTGAACGATGCTCGGGGTTCCGAAGCTTTCTTT. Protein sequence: CASRLNDARGSEAFF.

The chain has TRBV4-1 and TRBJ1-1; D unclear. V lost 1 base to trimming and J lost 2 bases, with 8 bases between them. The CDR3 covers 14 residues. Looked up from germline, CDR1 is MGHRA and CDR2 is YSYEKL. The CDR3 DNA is TGCGCCAGCAGCCAAGTTCCAGTCAACACTGAAGCTTTCTTT. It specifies CASSQVPVNTEAFF.

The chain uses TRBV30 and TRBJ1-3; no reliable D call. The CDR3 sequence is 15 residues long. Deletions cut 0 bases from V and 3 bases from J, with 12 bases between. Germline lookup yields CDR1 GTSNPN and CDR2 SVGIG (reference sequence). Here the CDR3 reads CAWSVLGAGGNTIYF. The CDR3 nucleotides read TGTGCCTGGAGTGTATTGGGTGCCGGTGGAAACACCATATATTTT.

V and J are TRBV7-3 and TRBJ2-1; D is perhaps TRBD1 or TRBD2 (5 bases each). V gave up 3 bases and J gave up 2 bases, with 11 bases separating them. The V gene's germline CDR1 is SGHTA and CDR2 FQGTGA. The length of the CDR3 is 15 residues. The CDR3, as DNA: TGTGCCAGCAGCTTGGGACGTGCGACCTACAATGAGCAGTTCTTC. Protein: CASSLGRATYNEQFF.

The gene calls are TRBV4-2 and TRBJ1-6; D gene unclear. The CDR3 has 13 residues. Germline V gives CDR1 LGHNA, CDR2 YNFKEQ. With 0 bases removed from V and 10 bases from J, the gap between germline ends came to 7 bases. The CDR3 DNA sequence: TGTGCCAGCAGCCAAGAGGTGGAGTCACCCCTCCACTTT. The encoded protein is CASSQEVESPLHF.

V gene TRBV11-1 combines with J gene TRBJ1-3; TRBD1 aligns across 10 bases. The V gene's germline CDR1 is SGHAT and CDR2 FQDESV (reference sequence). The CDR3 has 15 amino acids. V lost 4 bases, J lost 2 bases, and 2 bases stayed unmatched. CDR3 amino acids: CASSYGTGAGNTIYF. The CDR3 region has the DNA TGTGCCAGCAGCTACGGGACAGGGGCTGGAAACACCATATATTTT.

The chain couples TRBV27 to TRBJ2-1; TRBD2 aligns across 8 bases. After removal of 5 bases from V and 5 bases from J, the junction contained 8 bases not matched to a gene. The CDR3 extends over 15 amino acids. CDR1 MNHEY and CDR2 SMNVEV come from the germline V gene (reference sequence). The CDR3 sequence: CASSRASGPHNEQFF. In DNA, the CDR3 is TGTGCCAGCAGTAGGGCTAGCGGGCCCCACAATGAGCAGTTCTTC.

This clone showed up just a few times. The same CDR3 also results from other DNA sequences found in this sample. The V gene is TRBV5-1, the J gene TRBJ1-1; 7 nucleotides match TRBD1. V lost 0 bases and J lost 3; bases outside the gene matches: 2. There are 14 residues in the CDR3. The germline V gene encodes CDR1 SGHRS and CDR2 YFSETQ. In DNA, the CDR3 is TGCGCCAGCAGCTTGGCAGGGGGGTACACTGAAGCTTTCTTT. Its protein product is CASSLAGGYTEAFF. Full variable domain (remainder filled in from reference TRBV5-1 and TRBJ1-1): KAGVTQTPRYLIKTRGQQVTLSCSPISGHRSVSWYQQTPGQGLQFLFEYFSETQRNKGNFPGRFSGRQFSNSRSEMNVSTLELGDSALYLCASSLAGGYTEAFFGQGTRLTVV.

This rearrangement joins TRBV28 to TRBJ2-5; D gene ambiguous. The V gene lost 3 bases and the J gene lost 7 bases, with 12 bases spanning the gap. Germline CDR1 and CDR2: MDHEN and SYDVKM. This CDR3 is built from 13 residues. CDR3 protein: CASSLASPGTQYF. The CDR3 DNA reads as TGTGCCAGCAGTTTGGCCTCACCGGGGACCCAGTACTTC.